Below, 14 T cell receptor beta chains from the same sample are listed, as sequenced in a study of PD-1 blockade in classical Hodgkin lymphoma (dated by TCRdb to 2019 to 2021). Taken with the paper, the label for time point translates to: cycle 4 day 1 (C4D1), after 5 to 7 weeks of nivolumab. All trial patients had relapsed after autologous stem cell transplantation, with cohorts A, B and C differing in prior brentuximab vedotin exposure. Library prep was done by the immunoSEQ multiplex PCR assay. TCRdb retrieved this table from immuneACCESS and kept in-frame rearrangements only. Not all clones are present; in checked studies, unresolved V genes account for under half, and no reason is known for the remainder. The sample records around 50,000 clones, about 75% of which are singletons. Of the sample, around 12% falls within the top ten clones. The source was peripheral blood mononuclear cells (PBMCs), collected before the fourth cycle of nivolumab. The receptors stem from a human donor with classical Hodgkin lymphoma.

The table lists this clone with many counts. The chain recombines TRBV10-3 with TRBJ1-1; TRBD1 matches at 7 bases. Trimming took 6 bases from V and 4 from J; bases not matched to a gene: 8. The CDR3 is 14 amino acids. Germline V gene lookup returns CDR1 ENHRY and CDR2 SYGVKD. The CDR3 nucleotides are TGTGCCATCAGGCTGACAGGGTCTGGCACTGAAGCTTTCTTT. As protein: CAIRLTGSGTEAFF.

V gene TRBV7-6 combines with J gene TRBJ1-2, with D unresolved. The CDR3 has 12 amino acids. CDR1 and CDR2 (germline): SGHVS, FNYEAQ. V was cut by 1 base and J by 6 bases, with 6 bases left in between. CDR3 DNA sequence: TGTGCCAGCAGCTTAGGTGGAAATGGCTACACCTTC. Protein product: CASSLGGNGYTF.

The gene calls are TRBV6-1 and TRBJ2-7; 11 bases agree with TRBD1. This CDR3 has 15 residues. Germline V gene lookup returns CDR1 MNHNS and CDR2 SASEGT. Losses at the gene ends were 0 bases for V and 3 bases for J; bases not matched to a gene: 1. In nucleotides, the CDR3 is TGTGCCAGCAGTGAAGCGGGGACAGGGGGCTACGAGCAGTACTTC. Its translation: CASSEAGTGGYEQYF.

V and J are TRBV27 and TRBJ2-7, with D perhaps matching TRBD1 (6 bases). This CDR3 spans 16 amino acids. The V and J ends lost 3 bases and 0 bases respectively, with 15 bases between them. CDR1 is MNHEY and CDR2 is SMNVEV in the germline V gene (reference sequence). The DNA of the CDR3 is TGTGCCAGCAGTTTCGGTGCAGGGGCGACCTCCTACGAGCAGTACTTC. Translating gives CASSFGAGATSYEQYF.

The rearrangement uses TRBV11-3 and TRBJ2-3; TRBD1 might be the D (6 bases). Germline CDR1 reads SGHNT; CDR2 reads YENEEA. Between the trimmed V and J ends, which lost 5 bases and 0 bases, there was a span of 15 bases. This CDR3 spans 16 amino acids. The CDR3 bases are TGTGCCAGCAGCCTGTGGACAGTCGAGAGCACAGATACGCAGTATTTT. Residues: CASSLWTVESTDTQYF.

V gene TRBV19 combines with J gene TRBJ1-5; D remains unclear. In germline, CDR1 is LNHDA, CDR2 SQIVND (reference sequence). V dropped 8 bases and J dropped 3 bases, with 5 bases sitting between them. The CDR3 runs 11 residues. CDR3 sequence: CASGYNQPQHF. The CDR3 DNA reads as TGTGCCAGTGGCTACAATCAGCCCCAGCATTTT.

Here the CDR3 DNA reads TGTGCCAGTAGTGCTGACAGGGGGCGAACTGCATCCTCTGGAAACACCATATATTTT. This codes for CASSADRGRTASSGNTIYF. The chain carries TRBV19 and TRBJ1-3; 10 bases line up with TRBD1. V trimming: 5 bases; J trimming: 0 bases; junction bases outside the gene matches: 13. CDR3 size: 19 residues. Germline CDR1 reads LNHDA; CDR2 reads SQIVND (reference sequence).

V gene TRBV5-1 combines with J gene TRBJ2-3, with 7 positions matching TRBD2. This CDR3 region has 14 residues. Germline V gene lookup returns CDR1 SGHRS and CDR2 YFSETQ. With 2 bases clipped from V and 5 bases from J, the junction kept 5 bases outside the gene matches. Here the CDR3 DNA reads TGCGCCAGCAGCTTAGGTAGCGGGCTAGATACGCAGTATTTT. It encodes CASSLGSGLDTQYF.

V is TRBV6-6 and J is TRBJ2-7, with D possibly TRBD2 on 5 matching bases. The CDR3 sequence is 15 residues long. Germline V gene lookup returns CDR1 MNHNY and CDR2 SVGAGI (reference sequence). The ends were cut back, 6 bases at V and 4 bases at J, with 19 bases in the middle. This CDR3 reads CASRRPGESPYEQYF. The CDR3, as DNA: TGTGCCAGCAGACGCCCCGGGGAGAGTCCTTACGAGCAGTACTTC.

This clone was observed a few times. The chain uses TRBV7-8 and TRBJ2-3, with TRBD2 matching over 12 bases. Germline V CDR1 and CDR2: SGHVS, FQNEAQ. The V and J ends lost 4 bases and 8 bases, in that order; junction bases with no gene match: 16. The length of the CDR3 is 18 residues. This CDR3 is CASSSSPGLAGFGRTQYF. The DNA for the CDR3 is TGTGCCAGCAGCTCTAGTCCCGGACTAGCGGGATTTGGACGTACGCAGTATTTT.

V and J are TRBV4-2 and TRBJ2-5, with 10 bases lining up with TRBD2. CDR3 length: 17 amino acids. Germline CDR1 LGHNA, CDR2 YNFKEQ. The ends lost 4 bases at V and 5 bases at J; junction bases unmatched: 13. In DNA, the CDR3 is TGTGCCAGCAGCCCGGGGGGGCTAGCGGGAGCGGCGGAGACCCAGTACTTC. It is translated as CASSPGGLAGAAETQYF.

The chain's CDR3 is CASSIYPDRANQPQHF. The CDR3 nucleotides are TGTGCCAGTAGTATATACCCGGACAGGGCCAATCAGCCCCAGCATTTT. The chain joins TRBV19 to TRBJ1-5, with 8 bases matching TRBD1. V lost 2 bases and J lost 3; bases outside the gene matches: 6. The germline V gene has CDR1 LNHDA and CDR2 SQIVND (reference sequence). The CDR3 length is 16 residues.

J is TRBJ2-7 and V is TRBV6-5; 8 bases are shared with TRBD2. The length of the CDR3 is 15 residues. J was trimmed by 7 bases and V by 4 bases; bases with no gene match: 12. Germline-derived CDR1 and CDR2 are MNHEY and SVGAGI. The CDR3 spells CASSWGTSGGWEQYF. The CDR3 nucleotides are TGTGCCAGCAGTTGGGGTACCAGCGGGGGCTGGGAGCAGTACTTC.

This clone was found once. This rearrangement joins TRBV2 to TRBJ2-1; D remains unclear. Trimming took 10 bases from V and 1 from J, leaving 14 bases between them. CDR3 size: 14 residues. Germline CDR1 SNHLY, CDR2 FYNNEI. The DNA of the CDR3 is TGTGCCACCAAATTTGCGGAATCCTACAATGAGCAGTTCTTC. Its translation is CATKFAESYNEQFF.